A selection of T cell receptor beta chains follows, all from one sample in a study of naive and memory T cell subsets. MiXCR was run by TCRdb on the UMI-ligation and nested PCR reads, yielding one entry per CDR3 protein. The sample consists of approximately 150,000 distinct CDR3 sequences, over 20% of them appearing once. Sequenced: naive CD4+ T cells from blood. The receptors derive from a human donor in good health. Both conserved end residues are part of each CDR3. Fields, in order: D gene, J gene, V gene, clone size, CDR3 DNA, CDR3 protein. The D gene is left open where the match is weak. Only part of the rows carry a size: once, few, many, or a class if the clone is expanded.

TRBD2 TRBJ2-1 TRBV6-1 - TGTGCCACCCCTAGCGGGAGCTATGGTGAGCAGTTCTTC CATPSGSYGEQFF
TRBD1 TRBJ2-5 TRBV28 - TGTGCCAGCAGTCGGACAGGGGGACAAGAGACCCAGTACTTC CASSRTGGQETQYF
- TRBJ2-5 TRBV30 many TGTGCCTGGCGGGAGCCCGGGGCCCAAGAGACCCAGTACTTC CAWREPGAQETQYF
- TRBJ2-5 TRBV7-9 - TGTGCCAGCAGCTTAGGAGAAGACAGCGTATTCCCTTGGGAGACCCAGTACTTC CASSLGEDSVFPWETQYF
- TRBJ2-3 TRBV5-1 few TGCGCCAGCAGCTTGTCCGGACAATCCACAGATACGCAGTATTTT CASSLSGQSTDTQYF
TRBD2 TRBJ2-1 TRBV29-1 few TGCAGCGTTGAAAAAGCGGGAGTTAGGAATGAGCAGTTCTTC CSVEKAGVRNEQFF
TRBD1 TRBJ2-7 TRBV6-1 few TGTGCCAGCGGACAGGAGTTTTCCTACGAGCAGTACTTC CASGQEFSYEQYF
- TRBJ2-6 TRBV19 - TGTGCCAGTAGTATTCCCCAGGGGTCTGGGGCCAACGTCCTGACTTTC CASSIPQGSGANVLTF
- TRBJ1-2 TRBV12-3/TRBV12-4 few TGTGCCAGCAGTCAACAGGGTTATGGCTACACCTTC CASSQQGYGYTF
- TRBJ1-2 TRBV28 - TGTGCCAGCAGTTTGGGGTCAGCCTCTAACTATGGCTACACCTTC CASSLGSASNYGYTF
- TRBJ2-1 TRBV5-1 few TGCGCCAGCAGCTTGGGGCCCGCGGGATACAATGAGCAGTTCTTC CASSLGPAGYNEQFF
TRBD1 TRBJ2-1 TRBV12-3/TRBV12-4 few TGTGCCAGCAGTTTAGGACCGGGACAGGGGGGGAATGAGCAGTTCTTC CASSLGPGQGGNEQFF
- TRBJ2-1 TRBV7-6 many TGTGCCAGCAGCTTAGTAGGCGGTAACAATGAGCAGTTCTTC CASSLVGGNNEQFF
- TRBJ1-4 TRBV9 few TGTGCCAGCAGCCGGGGGCCTAATGAAAAACTGTTTTTT CASSRGPNEKLFF
TRBD2 TRBJ2-3 TRBV12-3/TRBV12-4 few TGTGCCAGCAGTCAGGGACTAGCGGGAGTAGGAGATACGCAGTATTTT CASSQGLAGVGDTQYF
- TRBJ2-2 TRBV6-5 few TGTGCCAGCTCCACTAGTCGGACCGGGGAGCTGTTTTTT CASSTSRTGELFF
- TRBJ1-1 TRBV20-1 few TGCAGTGCTAGTGCCTGGGGTATGAACACTGAAGCTTTCTTT CSASAWGMNTEAFF
TRBD2 TRBJ2-1 TRBV30 - TGTGCCTGGAGTGTACTTAGCGGGAGGTACAATGAGCAGTTCTTC CAWSVLSGRYNEQFF
TRBD1 TRBJ2-3 TRBV28 few TGTGCCAGCATTCGACAGGGGGCTGAAGATACGCAGTATTTT CASIRQGAEDTQYF
TRBD2 TRBJ2-7 TRBV4-2 few TGTGCCAGCAGCCAAGCTCCCGGACGCGGGGGGTCCTACGAGCAGTACTTC CASSQAPGRGGSYEQYF
TRBD1 TRBJ2-3 TRBV28 - TGTGCCACCTCGCTGGGACAGCGCACAGATACGCAGTATTTT CATSLGQRTDTQYF
- TRBJ2-4 TRBV3-1 many TGTGCCAGCAGCTCCGGCAGTCCCAAAAACATTCAGTACTTC CASSSGSPKNIQYF
- TRBJ2-1 TRBV5-4 few TGTGCCAGCAGCTTGGCGATGGGTTTGTGGCGCAATGAGCAGTTCTTC CASSLAMGLWRNEQFF
- TRBJ2-1 TRBV5-1 - TGCGCCAGCAGCTTGAATTCGGGACTCGGAGACAATGAGCAGTTCTTC CASSLNSGLGDNEQFF
- TRBJ2-2 TRBV2 - TGTGCCAGCAGTTCAGAGGGCGCCGGGGAGCTGTTTTTT CASSSEGAGELFF
- TRBJ2-3 TRBV5-1 few TGCGCCAGCAGCTGGGCTAGCACAGATACGCAGTATTTT CASSWASTDTQYF
- TRBJ2-1 TRBV20-1 - TGCAGTGCTCCCCCAAGCGGGCAGTACAATGAGCAGTTCTTC CSAPPSGQYNEQFF
- TRBJ1-3 TRBV6-6 few TGTGCCAGCAGTTACGGGGAGGGCTTAAACACCATATATTTT CASSYGEGLNTIYF
TRBD1 TRBJ2-4 TRBV27 - TGTGCCAGCAGTTGGTGGTCAGGGGGCGGGATGAAAAACATTCAGTACTTC CASSWWSGGGMKNIQYF
TRBD1 TRBJ2-7 TRBV5-5 - TGTGCCAGCAGCTTGGGGACAGGCTTCTCCTACGAGCAGTACTTC CASSLGTGFSYEQYF
- TRBJ1-5 TRBV15 - TGTGCCACCAGCAAGAAGGGGCCCAATCAGCCCCAGCATTTT CATSKKGPNQPQHF
- TRBJ1-5 TRBV6-5 few TGTGCCAGCAGTTACTCGTTAACTCAGCCCCAGCATTTT CASSYSLTQPQHF
- TRBJ1-5 TRBV6-1 few TGTGCCAGCAGTGAAGTTGGACAGAGTAATCAGCCCCAGCATTTT CASSEVGQSNQPQHF
- TRBJ2-1 TRBV7-8 few TGTGCCAGCAGCTTAGGGCCTAGTCAGTTCTTC CASSLGPSQFF
TRBD2 TRBJ2-7 TRBV20-1 - TGCAGTGCTACGAGGCGGGAGGGCCCTTGGTCCTACGAGCAGTACTTC CSATRREGPWSYEQYF
- TRBJ1-2 TRBV29-1 - TGCAGCGTGCCGATAGGACAGAACTATGGCTACACCTTC CSVPIGQNYGYTF
- TRBJ2-1 TRBV15 - TGTGCCACCAGCAGAGTGTATGGAGACTCTCGTTTTGAGCAGTTCTTC CATSRVYGDSRFEQFF
TRBD2 TRBJ2-5 TRBV28 - TGTGCCAGCAGTCGTAGCGGGAGCCCCCAAGAGACCCAGTACTTC CASSRSGSPQETQYF
- TRBJ1-5 TRBV6-2/TRBV6-3 - TGTGCCAGCAGTAGGACCGCGAGCAATCAGCCCCAGCATTTT CASSRTASNQPQHF
TRBD1 TRBJ2-1 TRBV15 - TGTGCCACCTTTAGACAGGGAAGGAGCAATGAGCAGTTCTTC CATFRQGRSNEQFF
TRBD2 TRBJ2-2 TRBV7-2 few TGTGCCAGCAGCTTAGCGGGAGGGCCGTACACCGGGGAGCTGTTTTTT CASSLAGGPYTGELFF
- TRBJ2-7 TRBV28 - TGTGCCAGCAGCTTGAGGATACCCTACGAGCAGTACTTC CASSLRIPYEQYF
- TRBJ2-1 TRBV14 many TGTGCCAGCAGCCAGGTGAATGAGCAGTTCTTC CASSQVNEQFF
- TRBJ2-1 TRBV7-9 - TGTGCCAGCAGCTTAGTCTTGGGAAATGAGCAGTTCTTC CASSLVLGNEQFF
- TRBJ2-7 TRBV9 few TGTGCCAGCAGCCCAGGGAGAGCGGGCTACGAGCAGTACTTC CASSPGRAGYEQYF
TRBD1 TRBJ2-3 TRBV25-1 - TGTGCCAGCAGTAGGGACAGTAGCACAGATACGCAGTATTTT CASSRDSSTDTQYF
TRBD2 TRBJ2-1 TRBV4-1 few TGCGCCAGCAGCCGCCTTCTAGCGGAGGGGTACAATGAGCAGTTCTTC CASSRLLAEGYNEQFF